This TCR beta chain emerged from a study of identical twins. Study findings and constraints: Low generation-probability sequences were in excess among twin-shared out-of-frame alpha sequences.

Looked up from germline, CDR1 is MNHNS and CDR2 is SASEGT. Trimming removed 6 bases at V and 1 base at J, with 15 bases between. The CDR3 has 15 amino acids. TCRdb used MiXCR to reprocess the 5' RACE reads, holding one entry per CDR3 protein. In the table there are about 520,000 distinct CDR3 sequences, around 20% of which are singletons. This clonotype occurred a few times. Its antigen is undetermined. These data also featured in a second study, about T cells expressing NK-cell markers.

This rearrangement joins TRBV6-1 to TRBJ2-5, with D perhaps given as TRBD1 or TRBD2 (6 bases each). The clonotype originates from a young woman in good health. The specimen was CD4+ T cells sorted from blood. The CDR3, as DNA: TGTGCCAGCAGACATGGTTCGGGGGCCCAAGAGACCCAGTACTTC. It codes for CASRHGSGAQETQYF.